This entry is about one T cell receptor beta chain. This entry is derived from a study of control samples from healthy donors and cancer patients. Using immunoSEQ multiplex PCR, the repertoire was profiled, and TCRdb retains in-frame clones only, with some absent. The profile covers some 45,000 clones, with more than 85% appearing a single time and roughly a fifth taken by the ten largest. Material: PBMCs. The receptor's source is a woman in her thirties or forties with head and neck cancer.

CDR3 DNA sequence: TGCGCCAGCAGCCAGGGACAGGGGTTCACTGAAGCTTTCTTT. The encoded protein is CASSQGQGFTEAFF. The chain couples TRBV4-1 to TRBJ1-1, with 10 nucleotides matching TRBD1. CDR1 is MGHRA and CDR2 is YSYEKL in the germline V gene. The CDR3 has 14 amino acids. Germline trimming cut 3 bases from V and 4 bases from J; bases unmatched to any gene: 2.